Listed here are 16 T cell receptor beta chains from one sample, sequenced in a study of shared clonotypes between healthy human individuals. Generated by immunoSEQ multiplex PCR, the TCRdb table keeps only in-frame clones and is missing some. Found here are fewer than 3 million clones, about 90% of them singletons; the top ten hold 0.37%. Sample: naive CD4+ T cells from PBMCs. Subset reported: CD45RA+ positively selected. The receptors shown here come from a young man in good health. Some clones in this sample may be carry-over from other donors' samples.

CDR3 DNA: TGTGCCAGCAGTGAAAGGCAGGGCGACAATCAGCCCCAGCATTTT. Amino acids: CASSERQGDNQPQHF. This chain joins TRBV6-1 and TRBJ1-5, with a tentative D call TRBD1 (5 bases). V lost 2 bases to trimming and J lost 3 bases, with 11 bases between them. This CDR3 is 15 amino acids long. Germline values: CDR1 MNHNS, CDR2 SASEGT.

V is TRBV28 and J is TRBJ2-7; no definite D call. Germline assignment: CDR1 MDHEN and CDR2 SYDVKM. Trimming removed 6 bases at V and 5 bases at J, with 14 bases between. CDR3 length: 13 amino acids. The CDR3 reads CASRARTRDEQYF. CDR3 nucleotide sequence: TGTGCCAGCAGGGCCCGGACCCGAGACGAGCAGTACTTC.

The J gene is TRBJ2-7, the V gene TRBV29-1; no clear D gene. The CDR3 has 14 residues. CDR1 is SQVTM, CDR2 ANQGSEA, per germline. The V end lost 1 base, the J end lost 2 bases, and 12 bases lay between the germline ends. The CDR3 sequence is CSVEGPTKPYEQYF. As DNA, the CDR3 is TGCAGCGTTGAAGGCCCCACGAAGCCCTACGAGCAGTACTTC.

This chain uses TRBV6-5 with TRBJ2-7; 13 bases agree with TRBD2. The CDR3 totals 15 residues. Germline V gene sequence: CDR1 MNHEY, CDR2 SVGAGI. The ends lost 4 bases at V and 9 bases at J; junction bases unmatched: 9. CDR3 region: CASSSSTSGRAGQYF. CDR3 sequence (DNA): TGTGCCAGCAGTTCCAGTACTAGCGGGAGGGCCGGGCAGTACTTC.

V gene TRBV6-5 combines with J gene TRBJ1-1; no firm D call. The germline gives CDR1 MNHEY, CDR2 SVGAGI. This CDR3 spans 13 amino acids. V lost 7 bases, J lost 4 bases, and 13 bases lay in between. The CDR3 DNA reads TGTGCCAGCAAGGATATCTCGGGCACTGAAGCTTTCTTT. Its translation is CASKDISGTEAFF.

V gene TRBV5-1 combines with J gene TRBJ2-6; a weak D match, TRBD1 (5 bases). Germline lookup yields CDR1 SGHRS and CDR2 YFSETQ. The V end lost 2 bases, the J end lost 0 bases, and 9 bases lay between the germline ends. The CDR3 runs to 16 residues. The CDR3 loop reads CASSFLGVSGANVLTF. In DNA form, the CDR3 reads TGCGCCAGCAGCTTTCTAGGGGTCTCTGGGGCCAACGTCCTGACTTTC.

This clone was found a few times. This specimen includes other DNA sequences encoding the same CDR3. V is TRBV9 and J is TRBJ2-6; D unclear. Germline CDR1 SGDLS, CDR2 YYNGEE. CDR3 length: 14 amino acids. V was trimmed by 2 bases and J by 0 bases, leaving 3 bases between them. The CDR3: CASSVSSGANVLTF. The CDR3 DNA is TGTGCCAGCAGCGTGAGCTCTGGGGCCAACGTCCTGACTTTC.

This clone was seen only once. J is TRBJ2-3 and V is TRBV19; tentatively, D is TRBD1 (5 bases). Trimming took off 3 bases at V and 3 bases at J, with 16 bases between the two ends. This CDR3 spans 16 amino acids. Germline V lookup: CDR1 LNHDA, CDR2 SQIVND (reference sequence). The CDR3 loop is CASSIQGISATDTQYF. For the CDR3, the DNA is TGTGCCAGTAGTATTCAGGGTATCAGCGCGACAGATACGCAGTATTTT.

The J gene is TRBJ2-5, the V gene TRBV7-2; D gene ambiguous. The J call may be faulty, since TRBJ2-7 better matches the DNA end. The germline CDR1 and CDR2 sequences are SGHTA and FQGNSA. CDR3 length equals 14 residues. The CDR3 coding sequence is TGTGCCAGCAGCCCAAGTCACGTCTCGGGCGAGCAGTACTTC. Encoded protein: CASSPSHVSGEQYF.

Comments on this clone: Other DNA sequences in this sample translate to the same CDR3. The chain recombines TRBV5-6 with TRBJ2-3; TRBD2 aligns across 7 bases. The ends lost 1 base at V and 1 base at J; junction bases unmatched: 3. The CDR3 covers 15 residues. CDR1 and CDR2 from the germline V gene are SGHDT and YYEEEE. CDR3 region: CASSLPGLGTDTQYF. The CDR3 DNA reads TGTGCCAGCAGCTTGCCTGGACTAGGCACAGATACGCAGTATTTT. Drawing the rest from reference TRBV5-6 and TRBJ2-3, the complete variable domain is DAGVTQSPTHLIKTRGQQVTLRCSPKSGHDTVSWYQQALGQGPQFIFQYYEEEERQRGNFPDRFSGHQFPNYSSELNVNALLLGDSALYLCASSLPGLGTDTQYFGPGTRLTVL.

The chain employs TRBV2 and TRBJ1-2; D perhaps matches TRBD1 (5 bases). Deletions cut 10 bases from V and 0 bases from J, with 24 bases between. The CDR3 extends over 17 amino acids. Germline assignment: CDR1 SNHLY and CDR2 FYNNEI. DNA of the CDR3: TGTGCCAACACGATAACTAAAGCCCAGGGATCTAACTATGGCTACACCTTC. Its translation: CANTITKAQGSNYGYTF.

This rearrangement joins TRBV10-1 to TRBJ2-5; TRBD2 might be the D (5 bases). The CDR3 contains 13 residues. V lost 8 bases and J 2 bases, leaving 12 bases between the germline ends. From germline, CDR1 is WNHNN and CDR2 SYGVQD (reference sequence). Written as DNA, the CDR3 is TGCGCCAGCCAGCGGAGTGAACAAGAGACCCAGTACTTC. It codes for CASQRSEQETQYF.

The V and J genes are TRBV15 and TRBJ1-3; D not certain. CDR3 length equals 18 residues. In germline, CDR1 is LNHNV, CDR2 YYDKDF (reference sequence). Trimming shortened V by 1 base and J by 1 base, and 17 bases separated the two germline ends. For the CDR3, the DNA is TGTGCCACCAGCAGAGCCGCTTTATATCATGAATCTGGAAACACCATATATTTT. It encodes CATSRAALYHESGNTIYF.

The rearrangement joins TRBV2 to TRBJ1-1, with no clear D. This CDR3 region has 15 residues. Germline loops: CDR1 SNHLY, CDR2 FYNNEI. The germline V and J ends were trimmed by 0 bases and 4 bases, with 12 bases remaining between them. CDR3 bases: TGTGCCAGCAGTGAAGCGCGGGGTTGGGGCACTGAAGCTTTCTTT. Its translation: CASSEARGWGTEAFF.

This chain links TRBV27 with TRBJ2-1; perhaps TRBD1 as D (6 bases). V was trimmed by 2 bases and J by 1 base, leaving 9 bases between them. Germline CDR1 is MNHEY and CDR2 is SMNVEV (reference sequence). The CDR3 is 15 amino acids. The CDR3, as DNA: TGTGCCAGCAGTTTAAGGGGGAATTCCTACAATGAGCAGTTCTTC. This translates into CASSLRGNSYNEQFF.

The chain is built from TRBV25-1 and TRBJ2-5, with 7 bases aligning to TRBD1. The CDR3 length is 15 residues. V was clipped by 5 bases and J by 7 bases; unmatched bases: 13. CDR1 and CDR2 (germline): MGHDK, SYGVNS. This CDR3 is CASSHLDRLRGTQYF. CDR3 nucleotide sequence: TGTGCCAGCAGTCACCTGGACAGGTTGAGGGGGACCCAGTACTTC.